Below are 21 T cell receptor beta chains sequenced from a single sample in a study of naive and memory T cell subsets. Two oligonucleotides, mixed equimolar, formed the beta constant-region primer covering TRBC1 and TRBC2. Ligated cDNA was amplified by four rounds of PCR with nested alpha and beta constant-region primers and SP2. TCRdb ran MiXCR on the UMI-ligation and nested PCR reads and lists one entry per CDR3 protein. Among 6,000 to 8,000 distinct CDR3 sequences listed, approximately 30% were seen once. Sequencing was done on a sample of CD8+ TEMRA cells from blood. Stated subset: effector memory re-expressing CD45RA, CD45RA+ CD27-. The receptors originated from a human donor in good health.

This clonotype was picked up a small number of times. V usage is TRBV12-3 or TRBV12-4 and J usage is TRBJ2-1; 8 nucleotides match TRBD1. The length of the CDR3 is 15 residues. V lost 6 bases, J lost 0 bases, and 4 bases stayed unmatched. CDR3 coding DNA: TGTGCCAGCAGACTTACAGGGGGCTCCTACAATGAGCAGTTCTTC. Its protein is CASRLTGGSYNEQFF.

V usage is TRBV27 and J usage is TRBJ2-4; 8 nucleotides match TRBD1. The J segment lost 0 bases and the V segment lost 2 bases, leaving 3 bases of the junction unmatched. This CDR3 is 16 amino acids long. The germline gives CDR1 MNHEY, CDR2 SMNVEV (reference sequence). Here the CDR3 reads CASSLGTGQAKNIQYF. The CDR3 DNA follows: TGTGCCAGCAGTTTAGGGACAGGCCAAGCCAAAAACATTCAGTACTTC.

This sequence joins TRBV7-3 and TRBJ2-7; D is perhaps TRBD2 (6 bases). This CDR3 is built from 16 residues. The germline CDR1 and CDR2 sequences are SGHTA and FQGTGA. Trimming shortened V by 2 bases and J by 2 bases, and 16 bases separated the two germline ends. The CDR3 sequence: CASSLYPGVLAYEQYF. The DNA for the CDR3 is TGTGCCAGCAGCTTATATCCGGGAGTCCTAGCCTACGAGCAGTACTTC.

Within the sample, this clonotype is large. Written as DNA, the CDR3 is TGTGCCAGCCATCAGGCAATATCCTACAATGAGCAGTTCTTC. Protein: CASHQAISYNEQFF. This chain links TRBV2 with TRBJ2-1, with no clear D. The V end lost 8 bases, the J end lost 1 base, and 12 bases lay between the germline ends. The germline V gene encodes CDR1 SNHLY and CDR2 FYNNEI. This CDR3 is 14 amino acids long. Filled out from reference TRBV2 and TRBJ2-1, the complete variable domain reads EPEVTQTPSHQVTQMGQEVILRCVPISNHLYFYWYRQILGQKVEFLVSFYNNEISEKSEIFDDQFSVERPDGSNFTLKIRSTKLEDSAMYFCASHQAISYNEQFFGPGTRLTVL.

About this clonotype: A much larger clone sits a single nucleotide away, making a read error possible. The CDR3 protein is CVSSQQRTGSYEQYF. In nucleotides, the CDR3 is TGCGTCAGCAGCCAACAGAGGACAGGGAGCTACGAGCAGTACTTC. The chain joins TRBV4-3 to TRBJ2-7; 8 nucleotides agree with TRBD1. This CDR3 comprises 15 residues. Germline values: CDR1 LGHNA, CDR2 YSLEER.

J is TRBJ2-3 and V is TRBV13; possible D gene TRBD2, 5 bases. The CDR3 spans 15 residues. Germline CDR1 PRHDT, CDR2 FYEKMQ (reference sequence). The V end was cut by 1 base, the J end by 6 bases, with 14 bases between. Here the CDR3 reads CASSLVEGAGDTQYF. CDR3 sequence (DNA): TGTGCCAGCAGCTTAGTAGAGGGAGCTGGGGATACGCAGTATTTT.

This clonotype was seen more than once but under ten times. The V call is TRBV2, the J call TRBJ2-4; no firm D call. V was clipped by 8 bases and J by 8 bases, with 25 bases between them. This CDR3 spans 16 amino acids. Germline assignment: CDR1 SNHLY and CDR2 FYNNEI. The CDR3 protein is CASDFGENIQYHIQYF. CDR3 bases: TGTGCCAGCGATTTCGGCGAAAACATTCAGTACCACATTCAGTACTTC.

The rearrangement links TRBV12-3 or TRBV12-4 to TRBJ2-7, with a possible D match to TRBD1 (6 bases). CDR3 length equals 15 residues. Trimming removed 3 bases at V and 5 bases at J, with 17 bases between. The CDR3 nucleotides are TGTGCCAGCAGTTTGAATCCCAGGGGAGTGAACGAGCAGTACTTC. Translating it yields CASSLNPRGVNEQYF.

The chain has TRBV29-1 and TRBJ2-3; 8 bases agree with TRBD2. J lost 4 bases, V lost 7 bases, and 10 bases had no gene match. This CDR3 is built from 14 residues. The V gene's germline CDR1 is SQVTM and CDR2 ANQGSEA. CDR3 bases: TGCAGCGCCGCTGGGACGGGGGGGGCAGATACGCAGTATTTT. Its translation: CSAAGTGGADTQYF.

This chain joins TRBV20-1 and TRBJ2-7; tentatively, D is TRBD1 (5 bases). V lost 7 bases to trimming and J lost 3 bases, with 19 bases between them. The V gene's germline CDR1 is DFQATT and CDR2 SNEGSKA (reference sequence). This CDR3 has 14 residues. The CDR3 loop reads CSVVRPGQIYEQYF. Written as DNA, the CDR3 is TGCAGTGTCGTCCGACCAGGGCAGATCTACGAGCAGTACTTC.

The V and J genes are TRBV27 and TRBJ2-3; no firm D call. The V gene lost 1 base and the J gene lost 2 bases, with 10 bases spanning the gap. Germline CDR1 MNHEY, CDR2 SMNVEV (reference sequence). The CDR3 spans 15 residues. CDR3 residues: CASSLYWSDTDTQYF. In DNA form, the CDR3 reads TGTGCCAGCAGTTTATATTGGTCGGACACAGATACGCAGTATTTT.

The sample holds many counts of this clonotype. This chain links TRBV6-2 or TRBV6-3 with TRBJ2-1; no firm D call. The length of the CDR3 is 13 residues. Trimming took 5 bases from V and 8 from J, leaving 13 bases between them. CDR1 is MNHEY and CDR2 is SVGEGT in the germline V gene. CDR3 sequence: CASSKYPLDEQFF. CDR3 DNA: TGTGCCAGCAGTAAGTACCCCCTCGATGAGCAGTTCTTC.

The CDR3 is CASSPKWGLAGVLSEQFF. The CDR3 region has the DNA TGTGCCAGCAGCCCAAAGTGGGGACTAGCGGGAGTTTTAAGTGAGCAGTTCTTC. The chain links TRBV4-2 to TRBJ2-1, with 14 positions matching TRBD2. The CDR3 totals 18 residues. Germline CDR1 and CDR2: LGHNA and YNFKEQ. J was trimmed by 9 bases and V by 4 bases; bases with no gene match: 14.

The CDR3 DNA is TGTGCCAGCAGGACAGGTTTTAATGAGCAGTTCTTC. Translated: CASRTGFNEQFF. V usage is TRBV19 and J usage is TRBJ2-1; 7 bases match TRBD1. The V gene's germline CDR1 is LNHDA and CDR2 SQIVND (reference sequence). J was trimmed by 7 bases and V by 9 bases; bases with no gene match: 6. The CDR3 loop spans 12 amino acids.

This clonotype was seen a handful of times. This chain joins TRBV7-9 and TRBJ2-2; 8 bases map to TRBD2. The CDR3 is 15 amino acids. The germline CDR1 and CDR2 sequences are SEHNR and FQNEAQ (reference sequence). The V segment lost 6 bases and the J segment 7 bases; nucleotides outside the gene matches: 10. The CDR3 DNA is TGTGCCAGCAGAGACCGGGAGGGAACGATCGGGGAGCTGTTTTTT. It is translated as CASRDREGTIGELFF.

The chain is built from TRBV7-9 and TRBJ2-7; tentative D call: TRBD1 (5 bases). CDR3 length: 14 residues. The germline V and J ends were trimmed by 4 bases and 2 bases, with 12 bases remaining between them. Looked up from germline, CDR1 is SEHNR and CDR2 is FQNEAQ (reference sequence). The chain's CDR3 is CASSSALGPYEQYF. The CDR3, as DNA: TGTGCCAGCAGCTCCGCCTTGGGGCCCTACGAGCAGTACTTC. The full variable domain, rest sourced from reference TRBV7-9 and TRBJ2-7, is DTGVSQNPRHKITKRGQNVTFRCDPISEHNRLYWYRQTLGQGPEFLTYFQNEAQLEKSRLLSDRFSAERPKGSFSTLEIQRTEQGDSAMYLCASSSALGPYEQYFGPGTRLTVT.

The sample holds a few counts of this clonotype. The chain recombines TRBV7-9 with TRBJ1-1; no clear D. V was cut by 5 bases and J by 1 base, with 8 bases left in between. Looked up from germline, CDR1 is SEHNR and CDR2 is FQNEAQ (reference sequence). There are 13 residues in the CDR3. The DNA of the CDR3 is TGTGCCAGCAGCCCGGTTGGGAACACTGAAGCTTTCTTT. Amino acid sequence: CASSPVGNTEAFF.

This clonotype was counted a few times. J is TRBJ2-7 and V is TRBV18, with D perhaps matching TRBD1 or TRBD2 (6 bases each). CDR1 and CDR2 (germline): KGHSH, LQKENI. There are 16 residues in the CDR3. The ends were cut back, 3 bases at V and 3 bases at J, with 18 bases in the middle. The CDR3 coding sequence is TGTGCCAGCTCACCCACCCGGCAGGGGCGGGACTACGAGCAGTACTTC. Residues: CASSPTRQGRDYEQYF.

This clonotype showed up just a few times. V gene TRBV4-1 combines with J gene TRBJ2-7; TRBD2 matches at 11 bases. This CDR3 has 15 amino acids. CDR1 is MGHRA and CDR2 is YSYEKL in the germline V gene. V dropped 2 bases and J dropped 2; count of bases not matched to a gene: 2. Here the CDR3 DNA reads TGCGCCAGCAGCCAAAGACTAGCGGGAACCTACGAGCAGTACTTC. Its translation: CASSQRLAGTYEQYF.

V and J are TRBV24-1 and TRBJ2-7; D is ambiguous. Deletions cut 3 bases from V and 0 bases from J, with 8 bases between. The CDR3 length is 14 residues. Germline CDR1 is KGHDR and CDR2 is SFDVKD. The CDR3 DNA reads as TGTGCCACCAGTGATGCGGTGAACTCCTACGAGCAGTACTTC. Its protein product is CATSDAVNSYEQYF.

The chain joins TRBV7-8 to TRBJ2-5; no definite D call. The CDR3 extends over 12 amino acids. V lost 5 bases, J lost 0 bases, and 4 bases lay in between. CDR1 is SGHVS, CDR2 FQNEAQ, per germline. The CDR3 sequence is CASSADQETQYF. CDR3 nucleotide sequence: TGTGCCAGCAGCGCTGACCAAGAGACCCAGTACTTC.